This T cell receptor (beta chain) was recorded in a study of shared clonotypes between healthy human individuals. Whole-study findings and limits: What rarefaction showed was incomplete sorted-subset sequencing despite large depth.

TCRdb's table, derived via immunoSEQ multiplex PCR, lists solely in-frame clones and lacks some. This sample has over 2 million clones; 92% occur once, and the top ten carry 0.37%. For this clone: What it binds is unknown.

What was sequenced was naive CD4+ T cells from PBMCs. Subset here: CD45RA+ positively selected. This receptor was taken from a man aged 18 to 30 in good health. Some clones in this sample may be carry-over from other donors' samples.

The CDR3 protein is CASSLDGQGANYGYTF. In nucleotides, the CDR3 is TGCGCCAGCAGCTTGGACGGACAGGGGGCCAACTATGGCTACACCTTC. The chain links TRBV5-1 to TRBJ1-2; 11 bases line up with TRBD1. Germline V lookup: CDR1 SGHRS, CDR2 YFSETQ. V shed 0 bases and J 2 bases; nucleotides not matched to a gene: 3. The CDR3 contains 16 residues.